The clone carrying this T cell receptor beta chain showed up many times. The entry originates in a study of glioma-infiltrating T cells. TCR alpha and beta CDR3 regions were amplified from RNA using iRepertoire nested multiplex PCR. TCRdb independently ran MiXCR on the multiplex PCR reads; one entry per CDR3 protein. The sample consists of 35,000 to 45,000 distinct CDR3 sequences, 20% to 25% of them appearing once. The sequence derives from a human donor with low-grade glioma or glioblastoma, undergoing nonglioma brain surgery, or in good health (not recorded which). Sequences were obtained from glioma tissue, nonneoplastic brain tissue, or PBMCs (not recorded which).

In nucleotides, the CDR3 is TGTGCCAGCAGCTTAGGAGGACTAAGCACAGATACGCAGTATTTT. Amino acid sequence: CASSLGGLSTDTQYF. The rearrangement uses TRBV7-2 and TRBJ2-3, with D perhaps TRBD2 (6 bases). The CDR3 is 15 amino acids. CDR1 is SGHTA, CDR2 FQGNSA, per germline. V lost 1 base, J lost 0 bases, and 8 bases lay in between.